These 10 T cell receptor beta chains were sequenced from one sample in a study of shared clonotypes between healthy human individuals. Repertoires were generated with immunoSEQ multiplex PCR, while TCRdb's copy carries only in-frame clones and drops some. Among over 1.4 million clones, 96% were seen once, and the ten largest hold over 1%. The specimen was naive CD4+ T cells sorted from blood. Subset of the sample: CD45RA+ positively selected. Receptors originate from a man aged 25-45 years in good health.

This clone was picked up a small number of times. The J gene is TRBJ1-2, the V gene TRBV6-5; D not certain. Trimming pared 2 bases from V and 3 bases from J, leaving 7 bases between. The CDR3 is 13 amino acids. Germline V gene lookup returns CDR1 MNHEY and CDR2 SVGAGI. As DNA, the CDR3 is TGTGCCAGCAGTTACCGGGCCTACTATGGCTACACCTTC. Amino acids: CASSYRAYYGYTF.

This clone has only one observation. The V call is TRBV5-5, the J call TRBJ2-5; D is unresolved. The V end lost 0 bases, the J end lost 5 bases, and 11 bases lay between the germline ends. In germline, CDR1 is SGHKS, CDR2 YYEKEE (reference sequence). The CDR3 extends over 14 amino acids. CDR3 loop: CASSLGTSGETQYF. The DNA for the CDR3 is TGTGCCAGCAGCTTGGGGACGTCCGGCGAGACCCAGTACTTC.

The chain uses TRBV5-4 and TRBJ2-5, with TRBD2 identical over 9 bases. Germline trimming cut 4 bases from V and 4 bases from J; bases unmatched to any gene: 11. The germline CDR1 and CDR2 sequences are SGHNT and YYREEE (reference sequence). CDR3 length equals 16 residues. The CDR3 protein is CASSKNPGLAVETQYF. The CDR3 region has the DNA TGTGCCAGCAGCAAAAACCCGGGACTAGCAGTAGAGACCCAGTACTTC.

CDR3 coding DNA: TGCGCCAGCAGCTTGGTGGCGCAATACAATGAGCAGTTCTTC. Encoded protein: CASSLVAQYNEQFF. V usage is TRBV5-1 and J usage is TRBJ2-1; no reliable D call. The CDR3 is 14 residues long. Trimming removed 0 bases at V and 4 bases at J, with 8 bases between. Looked up from germline, CDR1 is SGHRS and CDR2 is YFSETQ.

This chain connects TRBV10-3 to TRBJ1-2; 9 nucleotides line up with TRBD1. V gave up 1 base and J gave up 6 bases; unmatched junction bases: 0. CDR3 length equals 13 residues. In germline, CDR1 is ENHRY, CDR2 SYGVKD. This CDR3 is CAISEWDRDGYTF. For the CDR3, the DNA is TGTGCCATCAGTGAGTGGGACAGGGATGGCTACACCTTC.

This rearrangement joins TRBV13 to TRBJ2-7; TRBD2 matches at 8 bases. CDR1 is PRHDT, CDR2 FYEKMQ, per germline (reference sequence). This CDR3 is built from 14 residues. The trim removed 6 bases at V and 4 bases at J, leaving 8 bases unmatched. CDR3 in DNA: TGTGCCAGCAGGCAAGGCGGGAGGAGGTACGAGCAGTACTTC. Translation gives CASRQGGRRYEQYF.

The gene calls are TRBV28 and TRBJ1-2; D not certain. Germline V gene sequence: CDR1 MDHEN, CDR2 SYDVKM. The CDR3 is made up of 10 amino acids. V was shortened by 8 bases and J by 9 bases, with 10 bases between the two germline ends. Here the CDR3 DNA reads TGTGCCAGCGCGGCGCGCAGCTACACCTTC. Amino acids: CASAARSYTF.

Worth noting for this clone: The same CDR3 also results from other DNA sequences found in this sample. The chain combines TRBV7-9 with TRBJ2-6; maybe TRBD2 (6 bases). Germline CDR1 and CDR2: SEHNR and FQNEAQ (reference sequence). This CDR3 contains 15 residues. V lost 3 bases and J 0 bases, leaving 6 bases between the germline ends. CDR3 nucleotides: TGTGCCAGCAGCTTGGAGGGCTCTGGGGCCAACGTCCTGACTTTC. This translates into CASSLEGSGANVLTF.

The V call is TRBV6-1, the J call TRBJ1-1, with unresolved D. V was clipped by 2 bases and J by 2 bases, with 12 bases between them. The CDR3 contains 15 residues. CDR1 MNHNS and CDR2 SASEGT come from the germline V gene. The CDR3 sequence is CASSELAGSNTEAFF. For the CDR3, the DNA is TGTGCCAGCAGTGAACTCGCAGGTTCAAACACTGAAGCTTTCTTT.

The chain joins TRBV28 to TRBJ1-3; unclear D gene. V was clipped by 1 base and J by 3 bases, with 16 bases between them. This CDR3 is 17 amino acids long. Germline V gene data show CDR1 as MDHEN and CDR2 as SYDVKM. DNA of the CDR3: TGTGCCAGCAGTTTATCCCAAATCTTCGGAGGTGGAAACACCATATATTTT. This encodes CASSLSQIFGGGNTIYF.